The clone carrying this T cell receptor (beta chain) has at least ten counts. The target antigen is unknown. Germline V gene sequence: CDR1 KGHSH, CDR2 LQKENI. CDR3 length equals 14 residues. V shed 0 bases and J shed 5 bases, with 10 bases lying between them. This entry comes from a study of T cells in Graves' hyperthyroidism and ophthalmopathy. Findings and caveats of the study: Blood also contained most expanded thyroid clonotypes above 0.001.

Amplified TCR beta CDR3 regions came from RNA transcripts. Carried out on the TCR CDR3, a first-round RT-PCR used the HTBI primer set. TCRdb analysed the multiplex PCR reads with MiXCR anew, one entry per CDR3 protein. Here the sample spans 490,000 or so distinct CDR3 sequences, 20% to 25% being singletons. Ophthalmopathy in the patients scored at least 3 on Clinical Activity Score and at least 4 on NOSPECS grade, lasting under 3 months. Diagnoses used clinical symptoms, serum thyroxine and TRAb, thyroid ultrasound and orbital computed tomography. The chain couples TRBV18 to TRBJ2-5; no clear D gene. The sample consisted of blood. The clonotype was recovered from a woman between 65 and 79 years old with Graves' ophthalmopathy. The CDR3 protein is CASSPPTSRETQYF. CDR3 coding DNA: TGTGCCAGCTCACCACCCACCTCCAGGGAGACCCAGTACTTC.